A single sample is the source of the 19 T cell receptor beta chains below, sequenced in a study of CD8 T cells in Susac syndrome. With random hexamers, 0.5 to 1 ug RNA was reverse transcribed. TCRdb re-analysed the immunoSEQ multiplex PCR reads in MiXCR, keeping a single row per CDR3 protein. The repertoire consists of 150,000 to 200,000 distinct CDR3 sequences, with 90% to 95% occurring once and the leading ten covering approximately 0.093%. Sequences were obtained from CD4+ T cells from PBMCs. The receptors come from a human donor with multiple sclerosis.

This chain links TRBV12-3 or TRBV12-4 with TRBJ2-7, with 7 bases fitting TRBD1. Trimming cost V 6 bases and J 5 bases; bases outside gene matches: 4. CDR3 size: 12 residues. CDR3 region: CASRRQGDEQYF. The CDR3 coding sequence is TGTGCCAGCAGGCGACAGGGAGACGAGCAGTACTTC.

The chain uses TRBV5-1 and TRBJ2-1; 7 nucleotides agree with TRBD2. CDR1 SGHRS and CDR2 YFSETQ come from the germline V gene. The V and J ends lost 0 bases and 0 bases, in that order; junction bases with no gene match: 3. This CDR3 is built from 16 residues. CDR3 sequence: CASSLDGGSSYNEQFF. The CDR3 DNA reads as TGCGCCAGCAGCTTGGACGGCGGGAGCTCCTACAATGAGCAGTTCTTC.

The chain's CDR3 is CASRQDYGYTF. The CDR3 DNA reads as TGTGCCAGTCGACAGGACTATGGCTACACCTTC. The chain joins TRBV19 to TRBJ1-2; D possibly corresponds to TRBD1 (6 bases). This CDR3 region has 11 residues. Germline V gene data show CDR1 as LNHDA and CDR2 as SQIVND (reference sequence). V gave up 8 bases and J gave up 3 bases, with 7 bases separating them.

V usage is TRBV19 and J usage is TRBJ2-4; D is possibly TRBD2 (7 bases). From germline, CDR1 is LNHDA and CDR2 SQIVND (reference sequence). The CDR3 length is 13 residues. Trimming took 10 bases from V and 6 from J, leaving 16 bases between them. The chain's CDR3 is CATRVGGANIQYF. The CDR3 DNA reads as TGTGCCACCCGCGTAGGGGGGGCAAACATTCAGTACTTC.

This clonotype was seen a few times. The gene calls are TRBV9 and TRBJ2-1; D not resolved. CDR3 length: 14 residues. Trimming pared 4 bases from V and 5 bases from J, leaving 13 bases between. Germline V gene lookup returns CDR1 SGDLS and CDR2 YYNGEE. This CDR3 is CASSSGLGNNEQFF. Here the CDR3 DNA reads TGTGCCAGCAGCTCCGGTTTAGGGAACAATGAGCAGTTCTTC.

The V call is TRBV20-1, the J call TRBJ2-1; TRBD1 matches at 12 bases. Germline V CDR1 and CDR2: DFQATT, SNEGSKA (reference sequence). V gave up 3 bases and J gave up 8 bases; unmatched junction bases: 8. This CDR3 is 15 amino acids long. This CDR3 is CSASLAGTGGHEQFF. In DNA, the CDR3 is TGCAGTGCTAGTTTGGCCGGGACAGGGGGCCATGAGCAGTTCTTC.

CDR3 loop: CSARDGQRLRGEQFF. The CDR3 bases are TGCAGTGCTAGAGATGGCCAGCGGCTAAGGGGTGAGCAGTTCTTC. The chain has TRBV20-1 and TRBJ2-1; tentatively, D is TRBD1 or TRBD2 (5 bases each). Germline V CDR1 and CDR2: DFQATT, SNEGSKA (reference sequence). The CDR3 has 15 residues. V gave up 0 bases and J gave up 9 bases, with 18 bases separating them.

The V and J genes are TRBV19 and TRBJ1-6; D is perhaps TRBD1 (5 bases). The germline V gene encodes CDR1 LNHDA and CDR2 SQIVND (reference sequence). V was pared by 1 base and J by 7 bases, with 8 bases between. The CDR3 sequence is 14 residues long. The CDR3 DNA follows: TGTGCCAGTAGTATAGTGGGGCCCAATTCACCCCTCCACTTT. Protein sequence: CASSIVGPNSPLHF.

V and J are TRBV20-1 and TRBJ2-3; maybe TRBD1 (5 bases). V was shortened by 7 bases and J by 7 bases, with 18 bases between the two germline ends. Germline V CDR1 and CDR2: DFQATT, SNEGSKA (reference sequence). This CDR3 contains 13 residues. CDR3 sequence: CSVKGPGENTQYF. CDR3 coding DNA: TGCAGTGTAAAGGGGCCTGGAGAGAATACGCAGTATTTT.

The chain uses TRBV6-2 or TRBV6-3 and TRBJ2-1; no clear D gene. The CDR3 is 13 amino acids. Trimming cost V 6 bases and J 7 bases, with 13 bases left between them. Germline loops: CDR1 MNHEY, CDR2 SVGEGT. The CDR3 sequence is CASRRQQGNEQFF. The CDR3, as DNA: TGTGCCAGCAGACGACAACAAGGGAATGAGCAGTTCTTC.

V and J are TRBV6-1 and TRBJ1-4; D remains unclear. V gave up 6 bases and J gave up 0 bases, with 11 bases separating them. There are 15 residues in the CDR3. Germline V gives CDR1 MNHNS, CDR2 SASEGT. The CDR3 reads CASSLITPTNEKLFF. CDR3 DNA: TGTGCCAGCAGCCTCATAACTCCAACTAATGAAAAACTGTTTTTT.

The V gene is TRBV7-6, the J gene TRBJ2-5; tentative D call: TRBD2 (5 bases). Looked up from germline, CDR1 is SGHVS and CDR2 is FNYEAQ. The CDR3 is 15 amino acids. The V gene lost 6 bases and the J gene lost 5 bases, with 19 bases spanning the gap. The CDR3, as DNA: TGTGCCAGCAGTAACAAACCGGGGTTGCGGGAGACCCAGTACTTC. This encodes CASSNKPGLRETQYF.

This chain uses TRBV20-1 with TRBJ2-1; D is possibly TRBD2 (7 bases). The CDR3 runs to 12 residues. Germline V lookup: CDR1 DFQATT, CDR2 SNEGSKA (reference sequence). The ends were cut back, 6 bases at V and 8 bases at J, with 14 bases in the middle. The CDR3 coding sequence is TGCAGTGCGGGGAGGGGGGCTGATGAGCAGTTCTTC. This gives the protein CSAGRGADEQFF.

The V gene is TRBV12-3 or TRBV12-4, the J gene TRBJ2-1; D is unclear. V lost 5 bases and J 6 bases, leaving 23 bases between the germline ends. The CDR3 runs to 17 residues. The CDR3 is CASSPGVMGRLGNEQFF. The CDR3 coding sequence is TGTGCCAGCAGTCCTGGTGTCATGGGCAGGTTAGGCAATGAGCAGTTCTTC.

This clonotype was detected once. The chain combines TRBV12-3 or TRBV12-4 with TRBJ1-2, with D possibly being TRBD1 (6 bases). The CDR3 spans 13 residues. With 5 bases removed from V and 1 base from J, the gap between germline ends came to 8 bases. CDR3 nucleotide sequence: TGTGCCAGCAGTACAGGGAATAACTATGGCTACACCTTC. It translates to CASSTGNNYGYTF.

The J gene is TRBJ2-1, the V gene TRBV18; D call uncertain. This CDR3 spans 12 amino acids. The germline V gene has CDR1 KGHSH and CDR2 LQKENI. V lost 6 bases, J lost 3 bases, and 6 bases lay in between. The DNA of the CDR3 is TGTGCCAGCTCGCCTTACTACAATGAGCAGTTCTTC. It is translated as CASSPYYNEQFF.

The CDR3 sequence is CSAAISFTVNYGYTF. For the CDR3, the DNA is TGCAGCGCCGCAATCTCCTTTACAGTAAACTATGGCTACACCTTC. V usage is TRBV29-1 and J usage is TRBJ1-2; no reliable D call. The V and J ends lost 7 bases and 2 bases respectively, with 20 bases between them. This CDR3 comprises 15 residues. CDR1 is SQVTM, CDR2 ANQGSEA, per germline.

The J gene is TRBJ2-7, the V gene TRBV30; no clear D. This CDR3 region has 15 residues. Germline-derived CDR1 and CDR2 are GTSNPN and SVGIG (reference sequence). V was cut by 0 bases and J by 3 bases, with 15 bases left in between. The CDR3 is CAWSVSPTINYEQYF. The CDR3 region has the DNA TGTGCCTGGAGTGTAAGCCCGACCATTAACTACGAGCAGTACTTC.

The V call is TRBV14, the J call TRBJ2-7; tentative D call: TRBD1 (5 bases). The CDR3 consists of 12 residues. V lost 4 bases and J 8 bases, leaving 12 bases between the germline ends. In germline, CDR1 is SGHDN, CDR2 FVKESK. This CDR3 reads CASSPSNRQQYF. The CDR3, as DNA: TGTGCCAGCAGCCCGAGCAACAGGCAGCAGTACTTC.